The 25 T cell receptor beta chains below come from one sample, sequenced in a study of blood T cell repertoires in COVID-19. The protocol was immunoSEQ multiplex PCR, while the TCRdb copy is restricted to in-frame clones and leaves out a portion. The sample contains 200,000 to 300,000 clones, about four fifths of which appear only once. Sequencing was done on a sample of peripheral blood. The receptors here all came from a woman aged 40 to 50 who had recovered from COVID-19.

The V call is TRBV5-1, the J call TRBJ2-2; the D is unclear. V shed 4 bases and J shed 0 bases, with 10 bases lying between them. Looked up from germline, CDR1 is SGHRS and CDR2 is YFSETQ. CDR3 length: 15 amino acids. CDR3 loop: CASSLLNPNTGELFF. Here the CDR3 DNA reads TGCGCCAGCAGCCTATTGAACCCGAACACCGGGGAGCTGTTTTTT. Full variable domain (outside the CDR3, taken from reference TRBV5-1 and TRBJ2-2): KAGVTQTPRYLIKTRGQQVTLSCSPISGHRSVSWYQQTPGQGLQFLFEYFSETQRNKGNFPGRFSGRQFSNSRSEMNVSTLELGDSALYLCASSLLNPNTGELFFGEGSRLTVL.

This chain uses TRBV5-1 with TRBJ2-5; no clear D gene. Trimming removed 0 bases from V and 3 bases from J, with 6 bases in between. Germline lookup yields CDR1 SGHRS and CDR2 YFSETQ. The length of the CDR3 is 13 residues. For the CDR3, the DNA is TGCGCCAGCAGCTTGGGTCCGGAAGAGACCCAGTACTTC. Translating gives CASSLGPEETQYF.

The chain combines TRBV6-2 or TRBV6-3 with TRBJ2-1; TRBD2 matches at 15 bases. V was clipped by 5 bases and J by 8 bases; unmatched bases: 10. In germline, CDR1 is MNHEY, CDR2 SVGEGT. This CDR3 comprises 17 residues. The DNA of the CDR3 is TGTGCCAGCAGTCCGCACGGACTAGCGGGGGGGCGGGATGAGCAGTTCTTC. It yields the protein CASSPHGLAGGRDEQFF.

This chain connects TRBV25-1 to TRBJ2-5, with D possibly TRBD2 on 5 matching bases. The length of the CDR3 is 15 residues. Germline V gene data show CDR1 as MGHDK and CDR2 as SYGVNS. V was trimmed by 6 bases and J by 3 bases, leaving 17 bases between them. The CDR3 coding sequence is TGTGCCAGCAGCCCCGTCGGGGAGTATAAAGAGACCCAGTACTTC. Its protein is CASSPVGEYKETQYF.

This clone was recorded only once. This chain joins TRBV3-1 (or the pseudogene TRBV3-2) and TRBJ1-3; D not certain. Trimming stripped 1 base from V and 8 bases from J, with 15 bases between. The CDR3 runs to 15 residues. Germline assignment: CDR1 LGHDT and CDR2 YNNKEL (reference sequence). The CDR3 DNA reads TGTGCCAGCAGCCAAGCGCACGACCCGGGTGACACCATATATTTT. As protein: CASSQAHDPGDTIYF.

The chain links TRBV6-5 to TRBJ2-1, with D perhaps TRBD2 (5 bases). This CDR3 comprises 13 residues. The ends were cut back, 0 bases at V and 10 bases at J, with 10 bases in the middle. Per the germline V gene, CDR1 is MNHEY and CDR2 is SVGAGI. CDR3: CASSYSTGFEQFF. The CDR3 DNA is TGTGCCAGCAGTTACTCGACGGGGTTCGAGCAGTTCTTC.

V and J are TRBV6-5 and TRBJ1-1, with a possible D match to TRBD1 (6 bases). V lost 10 bases and J lost 8, with 20 bases in between. Germline CDR1 and CDR2: MNHEY and SVGAGI. The CDR3 totals 13 residues. In DNA form, the CDR3 reads TGTGCCACCAACGTACCGGGACAACGGGAAGCTTTCTTT. Translating gives CATNVPGQREAFF.

The chain recombines TRBV19 with TRBJ1-4; TRBD1 matches 7 bases. The CDR3 covers 15 residues. Germline CDR1 and CDR2: LNHDA and SQIVND (reference sequence). V gave up 5 bases and J gave up 4 bases; unmatched junction bases: 7. CDR3 DNA sequence: TGTGCCAGTAGTTCCCGGACAGGCATTAATGAAAAACTGTTTTTT. This codes for CASSSRTGINEKLFF.

This chain links TRBV19 with TRBJ1-5; the D is unclear. There are 14 residues in the CDR3. Trimming cost V 8 bases and J 2 bases, with 13 bases left between them. Looked up from germline, CDR1 is LNHDA and CDR2 is SQIVND (reference sequence). This CDR3 reads CASSFRRGNQPQHF. As DNA, the CDR3 is TGTGCCAGTTCATTTAGGAGGGGCAATCAGCCCCAGCATTTT.

The chain has TRBV4-1 and TRBJ2-2; D uncertain. Trimming shortened V by 0 bases and J by 1 base, and 6 bases separated the two germline ends. Germline V CDR1 and CDR2: MGHRA, YSYEKL. The CDR3 runs 15 residues. CDR3 loop: CASSQDQQNTGELFF. The CDR3 bases are TGCGCCAGCAGCCAAGATCAACAGAACACCGGGGAGCTGTTTTTT.

V and J are TRBV6-5 and TRBJ1-1; D remains ambiguous. V was trimmed by 0 bases and J by 0 bases, leaving 8 bases between them. Looked up from germline, CDR1 is MNHEY and CDR2 is SVGAGI. CDR3 size: 15 residues. The CDR3 protein is CASSYSSQLNTEAFF. CDR3 DNA sequence: TGTGCCAGCAGTTACTCGTCACAGTTGAACACTGAAGCTTTCTTT.

The J gene is TRBJ1-5, the V gene TRBV6-5; a weak D match, TRBD1 (5 bases). V dropped 2 bases and J dropped 6 bases, with 11 bases sitting between them. The CDR3 runs to 14 residues. Germline V gives CDR1 MNHEY, CDR2 SVGAGI. CDR3 residues: CASSYDGRGQPQHF. CDR3 coding DNA: TGTGCCAGCAGTTACGATGGAAGGGGTCAGCCCCAGCATTTT.

V is TRBV6-5 and J is TRBJ2-2, with 10 bases that match TRBD1. CDR3 length equals 16 residues. Looked up from germline, CDR1 is MNHEY and CDR2 is SVGAGI. V was clipped by 4 bases and J by 8 bases; unmatched bases: 10. CDR3 protein: CASSSVGTGAPGELFF. Written as DNA, the CDR3 is TGTGCCAGCAGTTCAGTGGGGACAGGGGCCCCGGGGGAGCTGTTTTTT.

The rearrangement uses TRBV7-6 and TRBJ2-7; 8 nucleotides align to TRBD1. J gave up 3 bases and V 3 bases, and 16 bases lay outside the gene matches. The V gene's germline CDR1 is SGHVS and CDR2 FNYEAQ. The CDR3 is made up of 18 amino acids. CDR3 DNA: TGTGCCAGCAGCTTTCAGGACAGGGATAGAACCCCCTTCTACGAGCAGTACTTC. Its translation is CASSFQDRDRTPFYEQYF.

V usage is TRBV7-2 and J usage is TRBJ2-3; TRBD2 matches at 7 bases. This CDR3 contains 16 residues. Germline assignment: CDR1 SGHTA and CDR2 FQGNSA. With 5 bases clipped from V and 6 bases from J, the junction kept 14 bases outside the gene matches. This CDR3 is CASSLRDYPTGDTQYF. The CDR3 region has the DNA TGTGCCAGCAGCCTAAGGGACTACCCAACGGGGGATACGCAGTATTTT.

The CDR3 DNA sequence: TGTGCCAGCAGTGAAAGGACAGGGGCCAATCAGCCCCAGCATTTT. This codes for CASSERTGANQPQHF. The chain carries TRBV2 and TRBJ1-5; 9 bases map to TRBD1. With V trimmed by 2 bases and J by 3 bases, 2 bases remained unmatched. The CDR3 is 15 residues long. Germline V gives CDR1 SNHLY, CDR2 FYNNEI.

The gene calls are TRBV6-1 and TRBJ2-2, with D maybe TRBD1 (5 bases). Germline V gene lookup returns CDR1 MNHNS and CDR2 SASEGT. There are 17 residues in the CDR3. V lost 0 bases, J lost 13 bases, and 24 bases lay in between. CDR3 sequence (DNA): TGTGCCAGCAGTGAAGCCGAGACAAGAAGGACACCAAGGGGGCTGTTTTTT. Protein product: CASSEAETRRTPRGLFF.

The chain couples TRBV2 to TRBJ1-3; possible D gene TRBD1, 5 bases. The CDR3 is 16 amino acids. The germline V and J ends were trimmed by 1 base and 1 base, with 11 bases remaining between them. Germline V CDR1 and CDR2: SNHLY, FYNNEI. The CDR3 DNA reads TGTGCCAGCAGTGAAGGTCCCCAGGGTTCTGGAAACACCATATATTTT. Translated: CASSEGPQGSGNTIYF. Full variable domain (outside the CDR3, taken from reference TRBV2 and TRBJ1-3): EPEVTQTPSHQVTQMGQEVILRCVPISNHLYFYWYRQILGQKVEFLVSFYNNEISEKSEIFDDQFSVERPDGSNFTLKIRSTKLEDSAMYFCASSEGPQGSGNTIYFGEGSWLTVV.

In DNA, the CDR3 is TGTGCCAGCAGCTTCGAGGGGTCTCGACAGGTTGGCTACACCTTC. It specifies CASSFEGSRQVGYTF. The V and J genes are TRBV7-2 and TRBJ1-2, with D possibly matching TRBD1 (6 bases). The CDR3 extends over 15 amino acids. Germline CDR1 SGHTA, CDR2 FQGNSA. The V end lost 3 bases, the J end lost 7 bases, and 18 bases lay between the germline ends.

A single count supports this clone. One junction end disagrees with the germline gene, perhaps due to a read error. V is TRBV7-9 and J is TRBJ2-1, with TRBD1 as a possible D gene (6 bases). The germline V gene encodes CDR1 SEHNR and CDR2 FQNEAQ (reference sequence). The CDR3 covers 12 residues. CDR3 nucleotide sequence: TGTGCCAGCAGCTTAATGCTGGACAGTAGAGTCTTC. It codes for CASSLMLDSRVF.

The chain joins TRBV12-3 or TRBV12-4 to TRBJ2-3; no reliable D call. This CDR3 spans 11 amino acids. The V end lost 6 bases, the J end lost 2 bases, and 3 bases lay between the germline ends. This chain's CDR3 is CASRYTDTQYF. The DNA for the CDR3 is TGTGCCAGCAGATACACAGATACGCAGTATTTT.

The chain is built from TRBV25-1 and TRBJ2-7; no clear D gene. V lost 1 base to trimming and J lost 6 bases, with 7 bases between them. The germline V gene encodes CDR1 MGHDK and CDR2 SYGVNS. CDR3 size: 12 residues. CDR3 sequence (DNA): TGTGCCAGCAGTGAATTATGGGCCGAGCAGTACTTC. Translating it yields CASSELWAEQYF.

The V gene is TRBV7-3, the J gene TRBJ1-1; a possible D gene is TRBD1 (5 bases). The CDR3 runs to 15 residues. In germline, CDR1 is SGHTA, CDR2 FQGTGA. V lost 2 bases to trimming and J lost 1 base, with 11 bases between them. As DNA, the CDR3 is TGTGCCAGCAGCTTAGGAGGGGTTACGAACACTGAAGCTTTCTTT. It translates to CASSLGGVTNTEAFF.

V usage is TRBV5-1 and J usage is TRBJ2-4, with TRBD1 matching 7 bases. V dropped 6 bases and J dropped 8; count of bases not matched to a gene: 11. The CDR3 extends over 14 amino acids. Looked up from germline, CDR1 is SGHRS and CDR2 is YFSETQ. This CDR3 reads CASKRGTVGDIQYF. CDR3 bases: TGCGCCAGCAAGAGGGGGACAGTAGGGGACATTCAGTACTTC.

The chain employs TRBV5-5 and TRBJ1-6; 7 bases are shared with TRBD1. Per the germline V gene, CDR1 is SGHKS and CDR2 is YYEKEE (reference sequence). V dropped 3 bases and J dropped 5; count of bases not matched to a gene: 5. The length of the CDR3 is 15 residues. CDR3 sequence reads: CASSYRTGHNSPLHF. CDR3 bases: TGTGCCAGCAGCTACCGGACAGGCCATAATTCACCCCTCCACTTT.